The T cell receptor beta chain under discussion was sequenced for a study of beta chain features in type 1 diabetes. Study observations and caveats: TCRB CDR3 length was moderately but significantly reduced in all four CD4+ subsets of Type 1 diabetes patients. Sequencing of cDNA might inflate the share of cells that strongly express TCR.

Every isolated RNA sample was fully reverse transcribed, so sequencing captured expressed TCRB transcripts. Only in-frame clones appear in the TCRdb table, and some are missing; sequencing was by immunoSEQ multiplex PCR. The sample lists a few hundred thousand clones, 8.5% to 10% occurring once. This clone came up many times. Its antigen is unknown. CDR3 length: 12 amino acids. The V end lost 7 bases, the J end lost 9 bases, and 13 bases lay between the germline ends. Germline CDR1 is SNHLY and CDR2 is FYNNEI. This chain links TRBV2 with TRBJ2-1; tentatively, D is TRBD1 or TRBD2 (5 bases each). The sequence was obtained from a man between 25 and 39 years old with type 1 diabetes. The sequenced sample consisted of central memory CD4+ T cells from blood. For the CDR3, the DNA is TGTGCCAGCAACTCCAGAGGGGTTGAGCAGTTCTTC. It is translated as CASNSRGVEQFF.